One and the same sample provided the 18 T cell receptor beta chains below, sequenced in a study of radiation and T cells in renal cell carcinoma. The time point: baseline pretreatment blood. As for treatment: 15 Gy SBRT to primary tumor, nephrectomy 4 weeks later. Clones were read by immunoSEQ multiplex PCR, and TCRdb kept only the in-frame ones, dropping some. The table shows tens of thousands of clones, with about 80% occurring only once. The sample was blood, taken from a patient whose treatment included radiotherapy and nephrectomy. Receptor source: a woman aged 70-85 years with renal cell carcinoma.

This clone showed up just once. V and J are TRBV12-5 and TRBJ2-1, with 9 bases identical to TRBD2. The CDR3 is 14 amino acids. Germline-derived CDR1 and CDR2 are LGHNT and FRNRAP. V gave up 7 bases and J gave up 4 bases; unmatched junction bases: 5. CDR3 DNA: TGTGCTAGTGCCATAGCGGGGGATTACAATGAGCAGTTCTTC. Translating it yields CASAIAGDYNEQFF.

The chain links TRBV6-5 to TRBJ2-7; D is tentatively TRBD1 or TRBD2 (5 bases each). Trimming removed 6 bases from V and 4 bases from J, with 13 bases in between. The CDR3 runs 13 residues. Germline V CDR1 and CDR2: MNHEY, SVGAGI. The CDR3 loop is CASRSMGRYEQYF. The CDR3, as DNA: TGTGCCAGCAGATCAATGGGACGGTACGAGCAGTACTTC.

This clone was seen just once. The genes are TRBV6-1 and TRBJ2-3; no reliable D call. Looked up from germline, CDR1 is MNHNS and CDR2 is SASEGT. V lost 7 bases and J lost 5, with 16 bases in between. The CDR3 is 14 amino acids. The DNA of the CDR3 is TGTGCCAGCAAAACGGACCGCCGAGGAGATACGCAGTATTTT. Translated: CASKTDRRGDTQYF.

The J gene is TRBJ2-5, the V gene TRBV6-5; D gene uncertain. Trimming left V 5 bases short and J 3 bases short, with 13 bases between. The CDR3 sequence is 14 residues long. From germline, CDR1 is MNHEY and CDR2 SVGAGI. In DNA, the CDR3 is TGTGCCAGCAGTAAGACACCCACTAAAGAGACCCAGTACTTC. This gives the protein CASSKTPTKETQYF.

This chain joins TRBV27 and TRBJ1-5; 10 nucleotides line up with TRBD1. This CDR3 region has 15 residues. Germline assignment: CDR1 MNHEY and CDR2 SMNVEV (reference sequence). Unmatched junction bases numbered 4, after V lost 3 bases and J lost 5 bases. For the CDR3, the DNA is TGTGCCAGCAGTTTGGGGGGGACAGGGGATCAGCCCCAGCATTTT. It codes for CASSLGGTGDQPQHF.

This chain joins TRBV19 and TRBJ2-7, with a possible D match to TRBD2 (5 bases). CDR1 is LNHDA, CDR2 SQIVND, per germline (reference sequence). The germline V and J ends were trimmed by 6 bases and 5 bases, with 20 bases remaining between them. CDR3 length: 15 residues. The CDR3 DNA reads TGTGCCAGTAGCAACCCACCGGACGGGGTCGACGAGCAGTACTTC. It is translated as CASSNPPDGVDEQYF.

This clone was detected once. The rearrangement uses TRBV5-1 and TRBJ2-5; D remains ambiguous. Trimming removed 5 bases at V and 4 bases at J, with 12 bases between. The CDR3 contains 13 residues. Germline CDR1 reads SGHRS; CDR2 reads YFSETQ. CDR3 amino acids: CASRMAGVETQYF. The DNA of the CDR3 is TGCGCCAGCAGGATGGCAGGAGTAGAGACCCAGTACTTC.

The table lists this clone with a count of one. This chain connects TRBV7-3 to TRBJ1-1, with a tentative D call TRBD1 (6 bases). The CDR3 is 13 amino acids. V was shortened by 1 base and J by 8 bases, with 11 bases between the two germline ends. Germline values: CDR1 SGHTA, CDR2 FQGTGA. Here the CDR3 reads CASSLKRGVEAFF. In nucleotides, the CDR3 is TGTGCCAGCAGCTTAAAGAGGGGGGTCGAAGCTTTCTTT.

The CDR3 here is CASSLGVRTEINYGYTF. CDR3 DNA sequence: TGTGCCAGCAGCTTGGGAGTCCGGACAGAGATTAACTATGGCTACACCTTC. The chain has TRBV7-8 and TRBJ1-2; D possibly corresponds to TRBD1 (6 bases). The V end lost 3 bases, the J end lost 1 base, and 18 bases lay between the germline ends. This CDR3 is 17 amino acids long. Per germline, CDR1 SGHVS and CDR2 FQNEAQ.

This chain connects TRBV5-8 to TRBJ1-2; D possibly corresponds to TRBD1 (5 bases). The CDR3 is made up of 14 amino acids. V shed 1 base and J shed 10 bases, with 17 bases lying between them. Per germline, CDR1 SGHTS and CDR2 YDEGEE. This chain's CDR3 is CASSLSGGAAIYTF. CDR3 nucleotide sequence: TGTGCCAGCAGCTTGTCAGGAGGGGCAGCGATCTACACCTTC.

This chain joins TRBV5-1 and TRBJ2-5, with 15 bases that match TRBD2. V trimming: 4 bases; J trimming: 4 bases; junction bases outside the gene matches: 5. Germline V gene data show CDR1 as SGHRS and CDR2 as YFSETQ. The CDR3 spans 16 residues. The CDR3, as DNA: TGCGCCAGCAGCCTCGGGACTAGCGGGGGGACAGAGACCCAGTACTTC. Translated: CASSLGTSGGTETQYF.

This clone was seen only once. The J gene is TRBJ2-1, the V gene TRBV18; TRBD2 matches at 10 bases. After removal of 5 bases from V and 8 bases from J, the junction contained 12 bases not matched to a gene. The germline gives CDR1 KGHSH, CDR2 LQKENI. The CDR3 runs 16 residues. The CDR3 region has the DNA TGTGCCAGCTCAATCGGCCCTAGCGGGAGTGGGGATGAGCAGTTCTTC. It specifies CASSIGPSGSGDEQFF.

The rearrangement uses TRBV5-4 and TRBJ1-1; no firm D call. In germline, CDR1 is SGHNT, CDR2 YYREEE (reference sequence). The CDR3 spans 12 residues. V was cut by 3 bases and J by 4 bases, with 7 bases left in between. CDR3 sequence: CASSWETTEAFF. The CDR3 coding sequence is TGTGCCAGCAGCTGGGAAACCACTGAAGCTTTCTTT.

The CDR3 here is CASSVGLAGDGYEQYF. CDR3 bases: TGTGCCAGCAGCGTGGGACTAGCGGGGGACGGCTACGAGCAGTACTTC. The chain combines TRBV9 with TRBJ2-7, with TRBD2 identical over 14 bases. The CDR3 length is 16 residues. J gave up 3 bases and V 2 bases, and 4 bases lay outside the gene matches. The germline gives CDR1 SGDLS, CDR2 YYNGEE. Full variable domain (rest looked up from reference TRBV9 and TRBJ2-7): DSGVTQTPKHLITATGQRVTLRCSPRSGDLSVYWYQQSLDQGLQFLIQYYNGEERAKGNILERFSAQQFPDLHSELNLSSLELGDSALYFCASSVGLAGDGYEQYFGPGTRLTVT.

The gene calls are TRBV5-4 and TRBJ1-1; TRBD1 agrees at 7 bases. The germline CDR1 and CDR2 sequences are SGHNT and YYREEE (reference sequence). V shed 4 bases, J shed 4 bases, and the junction held 10 bases outside the gene matches. The CDR3 runs 15 residues. The CDR3 bases are TGTGCCAGCAGCGAGGGTGGTCAGGGGGGCACTGAAGCTTTCTTT. This translates into CASSEGGQGGTEAFF.

This chain joins TRBV4-3 and TRBJ1-3; tentatively, D is TRBD1 (5 bases). The germline V and J ends were trimmed by 1 base and 4 bases, with 14 bases remaining between them. Germline V gene sequence: CDR1 LGHNA, CDR2 YSLEER. The CDR3 covers 16 residues. This CDR3 reads CASSQASPGGGNTIYF. The CDR3 DNA follows: TGCGCCAGCAGCCAAGCTTCACCCGGGGGGGGAAACACCATATATTTT.

The genes are TRBV9 and TRBJ2-4, with 9 bases that match TRBD2. V shed 1 base, J shed 8 bases, and the junction held 13 bases outside the gene matches. The CDR3 spans 17 residues. The germline V gene has CDR1 SGDLS and CDR2 YYNGEE. The CDR3 nucleotides are TGTGCCAGCAGCGTAAGTGGACTAGCGAGAGCGGGAGACATTCAGTACTTC. As protein: CASSVSGLARAGDIQYF.

This sequence joins TRBV27 and TRBJ1-1, with D unclear. With 2 bases removed from V and 4 bases from J, the gap between germline ends came to 8 bases. Germline V gives CDR1 MNHEY, CDR2 SMNVEV (reference sequence). This CDR3 has 13 amino acids. As DNA, the CDR3 is TGTGCCAGCAGTTTAATTGAAGGCACTGAAGCTTTCTTT. This sequence encodes CASSLIEGTEAFF.